This TCR beta chain was captured by sequencing in a study of cytomegalovirus exposure and HLA in healthy donors. Germline assignment: CDR1 MGHRA and CDR2 YSYEKL. With 4 bases removed from V and 4 bases from J, the gap between germline ends came to 16 bases. The CDR3 loop spans 15 amino acids. Study findings and constraints: V- and J-gene trimming of TCR beta was linked (in a later analysis) to a missense DCLRE1C variant.

The PCR had 60 Vbeta and 13 Jbeta primers. Libraries were prepared by immunoSEQ multiplex PCR; TCRdb keeps only in-frame clonotypes and omits some of them. The sample shows around 130,000 clones, about four fifths of them seen only once. Of note for this clone: Antigen specificity is unknown.

Specimen: PBMCs. The clonotype was recovered from a man aged 25-45 years in good health and CMV-seronegative. The gene calls are TRBV4-1 and TRBJ1-2, with D hard to call. CDR3 amino acids: CASSLAGSQPYGYTF. CDR3 coding DNA: TGCGCCAGCAGCCTGGCGGGCAGCCAACCCTATGGCTACACCTTC.